This T cell receptor beta chain originates from a study of long-term antiretroviral therapy in people with HIV. CDR3 length equals 15 residues. The ends lost 6 bases at V and 5 bases at J; junction bases unmatched: 5. Germline CDR1 and CDR2: MNHEY and SVGAGI. Study-level points and caveats: Dominating the repertoire at all time points were the clones that expanded before ART. From about 2003 to 2017, blood was obtained, possibly while participants received older ART regimens.

Donors needed at least one pre-ART PBMC sample plus at least two post-ART samples. On this clone: Its antigen is as yet unknown.

The run of the v3.0 immunoSEQ assay was at survey level. The assay was immunoSEQ multiplex PCR, and TCRdb's table has in-frame clones only and misses some. The table lists tens of thousands of clones, about 95% of them singletons, with roughly 8% in the top ten. The specimen was unsorted PBMCs, collected about 6.6 years after starting antiretroviral therapy. This sequence originates from a man aged 30 to 39 with HIV. This rearrangement joins TRBV6-5 to TRBJ2-1, with 12 bases aligning to TRBD2. The CDR3 protein is CASRGRTSGNNEQFF. The CDR3 nucleotides read TGTGCCAGCAGGGGTCGGACTAGCGGGAACAATGAGCAGTTCTTC.